Described below is a single TCR beta chain sequence and its context. The source of the sample is a study of sequential checkpoint blockade in melanoma. Some clones are missing from TCRdb's copy, which holds only in-frame ones; the method was immunoSEQ multiplex PCR. The sample yields roughly 30,000 clones, around 88% seen once. The treatment: randomized to nivolumab then ipilimumab (arm A) or the reverse (arm B). The material sequenced was CD8+ T cells sorted from blood (inferred from file names), taken from a patient given nivolumab and ipilimumab in sequence. This TCR was sampled from a human donor with melanoma.

CDR3: CASGLRGGRRNTIYF. DNA of the CDR3: TGTGCTAGTGGTTTGCGGGGAGGGAGAAGGAACACCATATATTTT. V and J are TRBV12-5 and TRBJ1-3; no clear D gene. V was pared by 2 bases and J by 7 bases, with 15 bases between. The CDR3 contains 15 residues. Germline CDR1 and CDR2: LGHNT and FRNRAP.